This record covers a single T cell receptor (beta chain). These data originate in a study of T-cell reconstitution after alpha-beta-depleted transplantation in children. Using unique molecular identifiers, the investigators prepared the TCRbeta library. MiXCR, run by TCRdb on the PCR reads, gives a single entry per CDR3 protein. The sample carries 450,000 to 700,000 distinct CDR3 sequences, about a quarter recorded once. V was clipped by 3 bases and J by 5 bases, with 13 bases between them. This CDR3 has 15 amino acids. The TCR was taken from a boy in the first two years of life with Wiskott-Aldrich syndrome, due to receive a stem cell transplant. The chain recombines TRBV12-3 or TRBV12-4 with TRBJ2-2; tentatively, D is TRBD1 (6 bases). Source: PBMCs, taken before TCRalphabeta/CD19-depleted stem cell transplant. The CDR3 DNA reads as TGTGCCAGCAGTTTCGGACAGACCGGGACCGGGGAGCTGTTTTTT. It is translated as CASSFGQTGTGELFF.